This T cell receptor beta chain was observed in a study of blood T cell repertoires in COVID-19. Profiling relied on immunoSEQ multiplex PCR, and the TCRdb table lists in-frame clones only, not all of them. The sample lists roughly 62,000 clones; about four fifths were seen once. This CDR3 comprises 13 residues. V lost 4 bases, J lost 7 bases, and 13 bases lay in between. The TCR was taken from a human donor in a cohort sampled during active COVID-19. The chain uses TRBV12-3 or TRBV12-4 and TRBJ1-2; D unresolved. The sample was peripheral blood. CDR3 protein: CASSSGDSGGYTF. Written as DNA, the CDR3 is TGTGCCAGCAGTTCGGGAGATTCGGGTGGCTACACCTTC.